This is a list of T cell receptor beta chains from one sample in a study of T-cell reconstitution after alpha-beta-depleted transplantation in children. TCRdb re-derived calls from the PCR reads in MiXCR, one entry per CDR3 protein. The sample consists of approximately 520,000 distinct CDR3 sequences, about 33% of them appearing once. The sequenced sample was PBMCs from the stem cell graft donor, obtained from the stem cell graft. These receptors all come from a human donor who donated a stem cell graft to a child with aplastic anemia. Each CDR3 is given with its conserved first and last residue. A D gene is named only where the DNA matches it firmly. Size is stated for part of the rows, as once, few or many counts, or as a class when the clone is expanded.

.	TRBD1	TRBV5-6	TRBJ2-5	CASSLSGTGPETQYF	TGTGCCAGCAGCTTATCCGGGACAGGGCCAGAGACCCAGTACTTC
few	.	TRBV18	TRBJ2-3	CASSPPSVSGDTQYF	TGTGCCAGCTCACCACCGTCAGTGAGTGGAGATACGCAGTATTTT
.	.	TRBV12-3/TRBV12-4	TRBJ1-2	CASSLTGRYGYTF	TGTGCCAGCAGTTTAACAGGGCGCTATGGCTACACCTTC
few	TRBD1	TRBV9	TRBJ1-1	CASSATPNRGETEAFF	TGTGCCAGCAGCGCGACCCCTAACAGGGGTGAAACTGAAGCTTTCTTT
.	TRBD2	TRBV29-1	TRBJ2-1	CSTLAGKRTYNEQFF	TGCAGCACACTAGCGGGAAAAAGAACTTACAATGAGCAGTTCTTC
.	TRBD1	TRBV20-1	TRBJ2-6	CSASRTGVSSGANVLTF	TGCAGTGCTTCCCGGACAGGGGTCAGCTCTGGGGCCAACGTCCTGACTTTC
.	.	TRBV9	TRBJ2-1	CASSATGHLSSYNEQFF	TGTGCCAGCAGCGCGACGGGACACTTGAGCTCCTACAATGAGCAGTTCTTC
few	TRBD1	TRBV27	TRBJ2-1	CASSWGQSKVVNEQFF	TGTGCCAGCTCGTGGGGACAGTCTAAGGTCGTCAATGAGCAGTTCTTC
few	.	TRBV29-1	TRBJ1-3	CSVNKLGGNTIYF	TGCAGCGTTAACAAGTTAGGTGGAAACACCATATATTTT
.	TRBD1	TRBV7-8	TRBJ2-2	CASSLAGRTGFANTGELFF	TGTGCCAGCAGCTTAGCGGGCAGGACAGGGTTCGCGAACACCGGGGAGCTGTTTTTT
.	.	TRBV12-3/TRBV12-4	TRBJ2-4	CASSSGGAKNIQYF	TGTGCCAGCAGTTCCGGGGGAGCCAAAAACATTCAGTACTTC
.	.	TRBV5-1	TRBJ1-1	CASSRRGGTNTEAFF	TGCGCCAGCAGCCGTCGTGGAGGGACGAACACTGAAGCTTTCTTT
.	.	TRBV7-3	TRBJ2-3	CASSFQGGIRADTQYF	TGTGCCAGCAGCTTTCAAGGGGGGATTAGGGCAGATACGCAGTATTTT
few	.	TRBV13	TRBJ2-1	CASSSVVSSENGNEQFF	TGTGCCAGCAGCTCCGTTGTCTCGTCCGAAAACGGGAATGAGCAGTTCTTC
.	.	TRBV27	TRBJ2-3	CASGPSNTDTQYF	TGTGCCAGCGGACCATCGAACACAGATACGCAGTATTTT
.	.	TRBV12-3/TRBV12-4	TRBJ2-1	CASRVTGLDNEQFF	TGTGCCAGCAGAGTGACAGGACTTGACAATGAGCAGTTCTTC
.	.	TRBV5-1	TRBJ2-2	CASSLDGTAYPGELFF	TGCGCCAGCAGCTTGGACGGGACGGCCTACCCCGGGGAGCTGTTTTTT
few	.	TRBV6-2/TRBV6-3	TRBJ2-1	CASSSLLESSYNEQFF	TGTGCCAGCAGTTCACTTCTAGAAAGCTCCTACAATGAGCAGTTCTTC
few	.	TRBV12-3/TRBV12-4	TRBJ1-5	CASRHSNQPQHF	TGTGCCAGCAGACATAGCAATCAGCCCCAGCATTTT
.	.	TRBV7-9	TRBJ2-5	CASSSPGNPTRETQYF	TGTGCCAGCAGCTCCCCGGGGAACCCAACGCGAGAGACCCAGTACTTC
.	.	TRBV12-3/TRBV12-4	TRBJ1-2	CASGQFGHGYTF	TGTGCCAGCGGGCAGTTTGGCCATGGCTACACCTTC
.	.	TRBV9	TRBJ2-1	CASSVVRGTGGEQFF	TGTGCCAGCAGCGTAGTCAGGGGAACGGGGGGTGAGCAGTTCTTC
.	.	TRBV7-6	TRBJ1-4	CASSLAGRKNEKLFF	TGTGCCAGCAGCTTAGCGGGACGGAAGAATGAAAAACTGTTTTTT
few	.	TRBV12-3/TRBV12-4	TRBJ1-5	CASSLAWGNNQPQHF	TGTGCCAGCAGTTTAGCTTGGGGGAACAATCAGCCCCAGCATTTT
.	.	TRBV18	TRBJ1-1	CASSPPMTGRGNTEAFF	TGTGCCAGCTCACCACCGATGACGGGACGAGGGAACACTGAAGCTTTCTTT
.	.	TRBV21-1	TRBJ2-1	CASSKEGRSSYNEQFF	TGTGCCAGCAGCAAAGAGGGCAGAAGCTCCTACAATGAGCAGTTCTTC
.	.	TRBV20-1	TRBJ1-2	CSVGGARPNYGYTF	TGCAGTGTAGGAGGCGCCAGGCCTAACTATGGCTACACCTTC
few	TRBD2	TRBV6-1	TRBJ2-1	CASSGTSGSRREFF	TGTGCCAGCAGTGGGACTAGCGGGAGTCGTCGAGAGTTCTTC
few	TRBD1	TRBV6-5	TRBJ2-7	CASSYEGAGEQYF	TGTGCCAGCAGCTACGAGGGGGCCGGCGAGCAGTACTTC
.	TRBD2	TRBV6-5	TRBJ2-3	CASSYPSGRAYGTDTQYF	TGTGCCAGCAGTTACCCTAGCGGGAGGGCCTATGGCACAGATACGCAGTATTTT
.	.	TRBV19	TRBJ2-3	CASSVSRFGPDTQYF	TGTGCCAGTAGTGTTTCAAGGTTCGGCCCAGATACGCAGTATTTT
.	.	TRBV12-5	TRBJ2-1	CASGFGNEQFF	TGTGCTAGTGGTTTTGGTAATGAGCAGTTCTTC
.	.	TRBV5-1	TRBJ2-1	CASSLAHGQQEQFF	TGCGCCAGCAGCTTGGCCCACGGACAGCAGGAGCAGTTCTTC
.	TRBD1	TRBV6-1	TRBJ1-1	CASVTGGRITEAFF	TGTGCCAGCGTCACAGGGGGAAGAATCACTGAAGCTTTCTTT
.	.	TRBV7-8	TRBJ1-5	CASSVSRFYQPQHF	TGTGCCAGCAGCGTAAGCAGGTTTTATCAGCCCCAGCATTTT
few	.	TRBV6-2/TRBV6-3	TRBJ2-3	CASSYSGEGGRRRTQYF	TGTGCCAGCAGTTACTCGGGCGAGGGCGGCCGTCGTCGTACGCAGTATTTT
.	TRBD2	TRBV20-1	TRBJ2-2	CSASGANTGELFF	TGCAGTGCCAGCGGGGCGAACACCGGGGAGCTGTTTTTT
.	.	TRBV6-2/TRBV6-3	TRBJ2-6	CASSYWSPGSSRASGANVLTF	TGTGCCAGCAGTTACTGGTCTCCCGGGTCGTCACGCGCCTCTGGGGCCAACGTCCTGACTTTC
few	TRBD1	TRBV12-3/TRBV12-4	TRBJ1-1	CASNPTGGREAFF	TGTGCCAGCAACCCTACAGGGGGTCGTGAAGCTTTCTTT
many	.	TRBV29-1	TRBJ2-4	CSVSWTVDAKNIQYF	TGCAGCGTTTCTTGGACTGTAGACGCCAAAAACATTCAGTACTTC
.	TRBD2	TRBV7-2	TRBJ2-3	CASSLTSGRGGTDTQYF	TGTGCCAGCAGCTTAACTAGCGGGAGGGGAGGCACAGATACGCAGTATTTT
few	.	TRBV6-1	TRBJ1-1	CASSTRRDEWTEAFF	TGTGCCAGCAGTACACGGAGGGACGAGTGGACTGAAGCTTTCTTT
.	TRBD1	TRBV12-3/TRBV12-4	TRBJ1-4	CASSWGTGDEKLFF	TGTGCCAGCAGTTGGGGGACAGGGGACGAAAAACTGTTTTTT
few	.	TRBV3-1	TRBJ2-5	CASSQDPAGLETQYF	TGTGCCAGCAGCCAAGATCCCGCAGGGTTAGAGACCCAGTACTTC
.	TRBD2	TRBV5-6	TRBJ2-1	CASSRLAGGYTIF	TGTGCCAGCAGCCGATTAGCGGGAGGTTACACGATCTTC
.	.	TRBV19	TRBJ2-3	CASSIQGDFADTQYF	TGTGCCAGTAGTATACAGGGGGACTTCGCAGATACGCAGTATTTT